This T cell receptor (beta chain) was identified in a study of control samples from healthy donors and cancer patients. Here immunoSEQ multiplex PCR was the method, and the copy in TCRdb shows in-frame clones only, minus some. Its table records roughly 200,000 clones. Germline CDR1 and CDR2: MGHRA and YSYEKL. This CDR3 comprises 15 residues. V was clipped by 2 bases and J by 1 base, with 11 bases between them. V gene TRBV4-1 combines with J gene TRBJ1-1, with D perhaps TRBD1 (6 bases). This receptor was identified in a woman younger than 45 in good health. The specimen was blood. The chain's CDR3 is CASSQRDTKNTEAFF. The CDR3 DNA reads TGCGCCAGCAGCCAAAGGGACACCAAGAACACTGAAGCTTTCTTT.